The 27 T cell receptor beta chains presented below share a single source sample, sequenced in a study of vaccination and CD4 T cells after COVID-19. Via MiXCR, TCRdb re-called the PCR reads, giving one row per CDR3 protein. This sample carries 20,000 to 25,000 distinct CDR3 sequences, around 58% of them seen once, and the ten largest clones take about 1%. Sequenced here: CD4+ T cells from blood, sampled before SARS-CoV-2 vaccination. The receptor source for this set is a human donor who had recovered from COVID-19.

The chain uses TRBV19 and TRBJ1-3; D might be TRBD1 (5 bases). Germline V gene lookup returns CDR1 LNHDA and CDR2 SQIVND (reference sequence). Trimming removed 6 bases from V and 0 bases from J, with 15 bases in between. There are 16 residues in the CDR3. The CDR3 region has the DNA TGTGCCAGTAGAAATCCGGGACTTAGCTCTGGAAACACCATATATTTT. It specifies CASRNPGLSSGNTIYF.

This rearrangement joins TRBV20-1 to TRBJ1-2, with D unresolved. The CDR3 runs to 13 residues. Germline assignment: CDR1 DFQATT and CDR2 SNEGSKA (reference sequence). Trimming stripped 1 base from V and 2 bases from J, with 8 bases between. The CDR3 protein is CSARVTINYGYTF. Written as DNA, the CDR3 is TGCAGTGCTAGAGTCACCATAAACTATGGCTACACCTTC.

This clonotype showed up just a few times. CDR3 in amino acids: CSAGAGGANVLTF. Written as DNA, the CDR3 is TGCAGTGCTGGGGCGGGGGGGGCCAACGTCCTGACTTTC. The chain is built from TRBV20-1 and TRBJ2-6; maybe TRBD2 (6 bases). The CDR3 sequence is 13 residues long. V was clipped by 5 bases and J by 4 bases, with 9 bases between them. Germline CDR1 is DFQATT and CDR2 is SNEGSKA (reference sequence).

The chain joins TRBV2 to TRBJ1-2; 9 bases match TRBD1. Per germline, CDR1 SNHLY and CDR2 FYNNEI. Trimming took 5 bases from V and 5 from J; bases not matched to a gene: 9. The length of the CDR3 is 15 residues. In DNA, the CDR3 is TGTGCCAGCAGTTCTGGACAGGGGCCCTTTTATGGCTACACCTTC. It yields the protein CASSSGQGPFYGYTF.

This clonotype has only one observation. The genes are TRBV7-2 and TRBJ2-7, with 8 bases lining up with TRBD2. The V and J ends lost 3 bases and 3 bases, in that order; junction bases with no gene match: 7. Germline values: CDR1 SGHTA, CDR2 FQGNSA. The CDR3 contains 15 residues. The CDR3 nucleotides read TGTGCCAGCAGCTTGGGTAGCGGGGATATCTACGAGCAGTACTTC. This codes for CASSLGSGDIYEQYF. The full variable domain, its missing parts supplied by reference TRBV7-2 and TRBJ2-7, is GAGVSQSPSNKVTEKGKDVELRCDPISGHTALYWYRQSLGQGLEFLIYFQGNSAPDKSGLPSDRFSAERTGGSVSTLTIQRTQQEDSAVYLCASSLGSGDIYEQYFGPGTRLTVT.

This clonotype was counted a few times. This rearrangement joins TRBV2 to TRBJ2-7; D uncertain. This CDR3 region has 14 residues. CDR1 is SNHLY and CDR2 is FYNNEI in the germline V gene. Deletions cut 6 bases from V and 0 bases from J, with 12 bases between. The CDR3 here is CASRSSESSYEQYF. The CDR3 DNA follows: TGTGCCAGCAGGTCGTCAGAGAGCTCCTACGAGCAGTACTTC.

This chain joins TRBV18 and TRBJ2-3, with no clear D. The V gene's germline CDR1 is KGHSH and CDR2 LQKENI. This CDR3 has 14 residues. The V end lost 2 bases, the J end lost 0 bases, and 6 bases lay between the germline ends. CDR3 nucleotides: TGTGCCAGCTCACCAGGGCTGAGCACAGATACGCAGTATTTT. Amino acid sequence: CASSPGLSTDTQYF.

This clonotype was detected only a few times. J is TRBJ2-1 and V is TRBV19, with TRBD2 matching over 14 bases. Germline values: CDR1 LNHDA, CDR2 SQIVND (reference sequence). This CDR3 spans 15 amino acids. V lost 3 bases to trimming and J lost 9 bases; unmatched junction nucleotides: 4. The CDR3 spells CASSIGTSGSSEQFF. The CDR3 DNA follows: TGTGCCAGTAGTATTGGGACTAGCGGGAGTAGTGAGCAGTTCTTC.

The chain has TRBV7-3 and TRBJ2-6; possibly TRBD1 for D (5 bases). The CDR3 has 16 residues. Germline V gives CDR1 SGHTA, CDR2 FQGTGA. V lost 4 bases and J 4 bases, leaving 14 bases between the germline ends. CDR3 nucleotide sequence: TGTGCCAGCAGCTCAACCAGGGTGCCCGGGGCCAACGTCCTGACTTTC. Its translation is CASSSTRVPGANVLTF.

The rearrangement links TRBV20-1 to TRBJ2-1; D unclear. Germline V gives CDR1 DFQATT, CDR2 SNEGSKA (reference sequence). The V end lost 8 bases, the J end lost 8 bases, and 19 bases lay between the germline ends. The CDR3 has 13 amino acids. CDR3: CSTRGRIRDEQFF. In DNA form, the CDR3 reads TGCAGTACTCGAGGACGTATTCGCGATGAGCAGTTCTTC.

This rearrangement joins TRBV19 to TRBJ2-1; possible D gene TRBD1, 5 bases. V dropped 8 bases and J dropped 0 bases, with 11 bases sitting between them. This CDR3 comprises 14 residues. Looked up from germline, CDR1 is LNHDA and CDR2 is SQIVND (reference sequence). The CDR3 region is CASQGPSSYNEQFF. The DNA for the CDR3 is TGTGCCAGTCAGGGCCCGAGCTCCTACAATGAGCAGTTCTTC.

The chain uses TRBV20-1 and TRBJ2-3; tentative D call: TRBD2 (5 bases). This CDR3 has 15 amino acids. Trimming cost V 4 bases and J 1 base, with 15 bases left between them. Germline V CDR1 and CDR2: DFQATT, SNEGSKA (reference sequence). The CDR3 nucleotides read TGCAGTGCTAATCCCTCACTAGTACGCACAGATACGCAGTATTTT. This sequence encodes CSANPSLVRTDTQYF.

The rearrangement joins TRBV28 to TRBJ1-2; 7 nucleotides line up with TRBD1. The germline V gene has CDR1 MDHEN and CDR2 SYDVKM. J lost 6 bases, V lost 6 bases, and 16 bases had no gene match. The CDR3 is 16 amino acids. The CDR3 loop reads CASSLTGTGVLHGYTF. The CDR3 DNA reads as TGTGCCAGCAGCTTGACGGGTACAGGGGTTCTTCATGGCTACACCTTC.

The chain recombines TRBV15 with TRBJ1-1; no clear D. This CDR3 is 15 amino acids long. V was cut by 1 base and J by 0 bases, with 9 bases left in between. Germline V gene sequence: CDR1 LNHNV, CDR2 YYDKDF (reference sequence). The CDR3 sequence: CATSRVDYMNTEAFF. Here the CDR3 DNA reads TGTGCCACCAGCAGAGTGGACTACATGAACACTGAAGCTTTCTTT.

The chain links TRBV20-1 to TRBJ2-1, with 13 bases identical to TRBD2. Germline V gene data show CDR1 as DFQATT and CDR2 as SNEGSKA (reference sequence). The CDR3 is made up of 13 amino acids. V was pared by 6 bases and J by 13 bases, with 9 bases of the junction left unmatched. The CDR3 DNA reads TGCAGTGCGAGGACTAGCGGGAGAGTCGATCAGTTCTTC. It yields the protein CSARTSGRVDQFF.

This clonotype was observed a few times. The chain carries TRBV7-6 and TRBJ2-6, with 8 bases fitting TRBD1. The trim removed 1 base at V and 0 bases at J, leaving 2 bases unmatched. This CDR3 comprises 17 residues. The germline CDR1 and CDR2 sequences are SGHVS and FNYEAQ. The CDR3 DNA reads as TGTGCCAGCAGCTTAGACAGGGGGAGCTCTGGGGCCAACGTCCTGACTTTC. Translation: CASSLDRGSSGANVLTF.

DNA of the CDR3: TGTGCCAGCAGCTTAGGTTCAAAGACCCAGTACTTC. This sequence encodes CASSLGSKTQYF. This sequence joins TRBV7-9 and TRBJ2-5, with D unclear. Between the trimmed V and J ends, which lost 1 base and 6 bases, there was a span of 6 bases. The CDR3 extends over 12 amino acids. Germline V gives CDR1 SEHNR, CDR2 FQNEAQ (reference sequence).

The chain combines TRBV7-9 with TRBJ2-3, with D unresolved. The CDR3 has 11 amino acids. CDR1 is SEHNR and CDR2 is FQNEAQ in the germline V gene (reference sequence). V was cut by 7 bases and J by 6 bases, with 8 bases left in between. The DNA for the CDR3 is TGTGCCAGCACCGGACGGGATACGCAGTATTTT. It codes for CASTGRDTQYF.

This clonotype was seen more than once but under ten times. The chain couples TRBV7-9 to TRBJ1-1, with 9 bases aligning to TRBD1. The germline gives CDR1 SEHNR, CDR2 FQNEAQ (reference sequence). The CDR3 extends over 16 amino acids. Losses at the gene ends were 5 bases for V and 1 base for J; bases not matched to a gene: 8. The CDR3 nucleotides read TGTGCCAGCAGCAGTAGACAGGGGGTAAAGAACACTGAAGCTTTCTTT. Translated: CASSSRQGVKNTEAFF. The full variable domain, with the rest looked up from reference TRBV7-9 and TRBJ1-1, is DTGVSQNPRHKITKRGQNVTFRCDPISEHNRLYWYRQTLGQGPEFLTYFQNEAQLEKSRLLSDRFSAERPKGSFSTLEIQRTEQGDSAMYLCASSSRQGVKNTEAFFGQGTRLTVV.

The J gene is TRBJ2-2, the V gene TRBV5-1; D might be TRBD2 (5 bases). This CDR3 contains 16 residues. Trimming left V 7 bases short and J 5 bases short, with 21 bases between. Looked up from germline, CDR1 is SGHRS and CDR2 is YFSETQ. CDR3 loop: CASFYMSGSVTGELFF. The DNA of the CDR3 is TGCGCCAGCTTCTATATGAGCGGTAGCGTGACCGGGGAGCTGTTTTTT. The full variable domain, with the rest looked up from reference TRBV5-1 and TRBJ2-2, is KAGVTQTPRYLIKTRGQQVTLSCSPISGHRSVSWYQQTPGQGLQFLFEYFSETQRNKGNFPGRFSGRQFSNSRSEMNVSTLELGDSALYLCASFYMSGSVTGELFFGEGSRLTVL.

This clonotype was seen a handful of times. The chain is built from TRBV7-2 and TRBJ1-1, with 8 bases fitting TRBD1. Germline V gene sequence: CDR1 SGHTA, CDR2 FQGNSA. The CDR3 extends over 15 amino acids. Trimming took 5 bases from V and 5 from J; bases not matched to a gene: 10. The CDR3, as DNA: TGTGCCAGCAGCCCGGACAGGGCGGTTGTAACTGAAGCTTTCTTT. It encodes CASSPDRAVVTEAFF.

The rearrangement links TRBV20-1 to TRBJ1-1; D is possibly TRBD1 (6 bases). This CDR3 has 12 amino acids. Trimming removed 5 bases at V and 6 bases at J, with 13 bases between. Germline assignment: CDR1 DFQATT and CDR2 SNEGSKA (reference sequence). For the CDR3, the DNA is TGCAGTGCTTACGGACAGCAAGCTGAAGCTTTCTTT. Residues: CSAYGQQAEAFF.

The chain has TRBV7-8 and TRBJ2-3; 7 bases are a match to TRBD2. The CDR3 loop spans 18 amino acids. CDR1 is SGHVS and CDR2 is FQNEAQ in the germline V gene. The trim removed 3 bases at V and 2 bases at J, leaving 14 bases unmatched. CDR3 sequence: CASSFRRLAGLPTDTQYF. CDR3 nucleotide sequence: TGTGCCAGCAGCTTCCGGCGTTTAGCGGGTCTTCCCACAGATACGCAGTATTTT.

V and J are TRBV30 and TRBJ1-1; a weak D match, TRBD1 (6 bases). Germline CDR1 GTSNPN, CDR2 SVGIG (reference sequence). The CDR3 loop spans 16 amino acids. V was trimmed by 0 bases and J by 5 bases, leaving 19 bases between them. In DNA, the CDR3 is TGTGCCTGGAGTGTACTTAGGGGGTACGTAGGGACTGAAGCTTTCTTT. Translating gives CAWSVLRGYVGTEAFF. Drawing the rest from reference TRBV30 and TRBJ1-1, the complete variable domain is SQTIHQWPATLVQPVGSPLSLECTVEGTSNPNLYWYRQAAGRGLQLLFYSVGIGQISSEVPQNLSASRPQDRQFILSSKKLLLSDSGFYLCAWSVLRGYVGTEAFFGQGTRLTVV.

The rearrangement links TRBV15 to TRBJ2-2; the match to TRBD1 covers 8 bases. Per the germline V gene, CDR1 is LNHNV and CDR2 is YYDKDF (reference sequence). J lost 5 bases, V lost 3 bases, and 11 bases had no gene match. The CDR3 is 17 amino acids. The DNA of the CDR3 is TGTGCCACCAGCAGGTACTTCAGGGGGCGGAGGACCGGGGAGCTGTTTTTT. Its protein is CATSRYFRGRRTGELFF.

This chain's CDR3 is CASSFNRGRDTEAFF. In DNA, the CDR3 is TGTGCCAGCAGCTTCAACAGGGGGCGCGACACTGAAGCTTTCTTT. This chain links TRBV7-8 with TRBJ1-1; 9 bases match TRBD1. J gave up 3 bases and V 3 bases, and 5 bases lay outside the gene matches. The CDR3 covers 15 residues. Germline CDR1 SGHVS, CDR2 FQNEAQ.

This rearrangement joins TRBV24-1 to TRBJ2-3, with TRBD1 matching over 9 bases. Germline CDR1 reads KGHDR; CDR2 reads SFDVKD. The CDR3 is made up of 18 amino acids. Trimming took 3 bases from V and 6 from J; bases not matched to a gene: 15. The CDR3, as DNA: TGTGCCACCAGTGATCCCGCTCCGGGACAGGGAAGGCGTGATACGCAGTATTTT. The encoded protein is CATSDPAPGQGRRDTQYF.